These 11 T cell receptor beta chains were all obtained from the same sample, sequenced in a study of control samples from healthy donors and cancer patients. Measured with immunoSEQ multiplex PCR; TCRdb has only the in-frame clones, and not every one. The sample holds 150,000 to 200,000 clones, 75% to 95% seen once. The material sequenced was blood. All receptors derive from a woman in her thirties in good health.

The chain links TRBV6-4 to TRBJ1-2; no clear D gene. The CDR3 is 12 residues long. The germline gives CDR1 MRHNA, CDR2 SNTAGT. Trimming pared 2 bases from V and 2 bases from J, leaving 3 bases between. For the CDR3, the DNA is TGTGCCAGCAGTGACAGGAACTATGGCTACACCTTC. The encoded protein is CASSDRNYGYTF.

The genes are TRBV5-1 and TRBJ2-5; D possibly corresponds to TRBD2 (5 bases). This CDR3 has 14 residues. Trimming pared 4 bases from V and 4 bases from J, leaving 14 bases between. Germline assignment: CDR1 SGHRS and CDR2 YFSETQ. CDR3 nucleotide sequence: TGCGCCAGCAGCCCCCCTAGCACCCGAGAGACCCAGTACTTC. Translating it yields CASSPPSTRETQYF.

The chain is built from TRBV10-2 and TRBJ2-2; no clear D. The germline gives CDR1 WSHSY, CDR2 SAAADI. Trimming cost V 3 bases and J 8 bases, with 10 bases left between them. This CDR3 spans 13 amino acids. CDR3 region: CASSEVPGGELFF. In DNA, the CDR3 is TGCGCCAGCAGTGAAGTGCCCGGGGGGGAGCTGTTTTTT.

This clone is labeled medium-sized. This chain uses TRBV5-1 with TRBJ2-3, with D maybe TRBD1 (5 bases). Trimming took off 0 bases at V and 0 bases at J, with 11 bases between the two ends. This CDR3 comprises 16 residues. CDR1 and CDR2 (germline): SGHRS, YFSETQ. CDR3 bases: TGCGCCAGCAGCTTGGGGACACTACTAAGCACAGATACGCAGTATTTT. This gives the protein CASSLGTLLSTDTQYF.

The chain's CDR3 is CASSLGSNQPQHF. The CDR3 nucleotides read TGTGCCAGCAGCTTAGGGAGCAATCAGCCCCAGCATTTT. The rearrangement uses TRBV13 and TRBJ1-5, with unresolved D. This CDR3 is 13 amino acids long. Trimming stripped 0 bases from V and 1 base from J, with 1 base between. Germline V CDR1 and CDR2: PRHDT, FYEKMQ (reference sequence).

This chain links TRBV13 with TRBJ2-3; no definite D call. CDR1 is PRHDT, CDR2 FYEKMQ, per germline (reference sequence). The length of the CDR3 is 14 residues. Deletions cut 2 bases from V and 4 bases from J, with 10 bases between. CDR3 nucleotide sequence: TGTGCCAGCAGCTTACGACGAGGAGCAGATACGCAGTATTTT. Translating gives CASSLRRGADTQYF.

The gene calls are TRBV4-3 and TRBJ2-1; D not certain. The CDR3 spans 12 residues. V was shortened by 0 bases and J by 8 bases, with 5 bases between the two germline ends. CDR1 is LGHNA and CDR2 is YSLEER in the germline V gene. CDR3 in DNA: TGCGCCAGCAGCCAAGATTACGATGAGCAGTTCTTC. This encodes CASSQDYDEQFF.

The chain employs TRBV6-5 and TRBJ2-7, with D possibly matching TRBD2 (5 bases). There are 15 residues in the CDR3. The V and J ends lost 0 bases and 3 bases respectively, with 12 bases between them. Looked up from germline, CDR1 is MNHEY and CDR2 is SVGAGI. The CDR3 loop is CASSYSEGSGYEQYF. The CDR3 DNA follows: TGTGCCAGCAGTTACTCCGAAGGGAGTGGCTACGAGCAGTACTTC.

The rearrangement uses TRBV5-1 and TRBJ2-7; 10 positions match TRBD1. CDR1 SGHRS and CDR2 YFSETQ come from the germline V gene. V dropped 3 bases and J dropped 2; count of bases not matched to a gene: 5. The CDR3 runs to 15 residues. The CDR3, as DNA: TGCGCCAGCAGCTCTCCGGGACAGGGGACCTACGAGCAGTACTTC. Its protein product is CASSSPGQGTYEQYF.

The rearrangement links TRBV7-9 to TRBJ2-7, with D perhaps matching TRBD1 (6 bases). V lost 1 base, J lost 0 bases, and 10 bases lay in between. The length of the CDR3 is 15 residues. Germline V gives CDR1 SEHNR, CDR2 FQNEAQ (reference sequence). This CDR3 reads CASSLGGTFSYEQYF. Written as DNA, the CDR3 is TGTGCCAGCAGCTTAGGGGGGACATTCTCCTACGAGCAGTACTTC.

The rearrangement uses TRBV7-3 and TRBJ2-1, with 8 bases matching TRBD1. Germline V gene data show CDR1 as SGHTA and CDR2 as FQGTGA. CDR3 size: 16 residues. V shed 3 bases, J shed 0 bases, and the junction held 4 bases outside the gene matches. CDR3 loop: CASSFSGGGSYNEQFF. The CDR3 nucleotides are TGTGCCAGCAGCTTCTCAGGGGGCGGCTCCTACAATGAGCAGTTCTTC.